This T cell receptor beta chain was captured by sequencing in a study of blood T cell repertoires in COVID-19. Study members were between roughly 18 and 90 years old and lived in 24 US regions. Per the original data handling: Amplified reference gene primers provided the basis for estimating nucleated cell counts. Assay: immunoSEQ multiplex PCR; the TCRdb copy retains only in-frame clones and omits some. Clone size and V and J calls were adopted from that table, with D and trimming inferred from the DNA. In the table there are approximately 490,000 clones, around 85% of which are singletons. Source material: PBMCs or T cells enriched from blood (not recorded which). This TCR derives from a woman aged 55-69 years who had recovered from COVID-19.

Written as DNA, the CDR3 is TGTGCTAGTGGTTTGGGGCGGAGGGGCACAGATACGCAGTATTTT. This gives the protein CASGLGRRGTDTQYF. The chain combines TRBV12-5 with TRBJ2-3; D may be TRBD2 (6 bases). Trimming shortened V by 1 base and J by 1 base, and 9 bases separated the two germline ends. CDR3 length equals 15 residues. The germline V gene encodes CDR1 LGHNT and CDR2 FRNRAP.